The entry below describes one T cell receptor (beta chain). Its antigen is unknown. The sample comes from a study of OX40 agonist ivuxolimab in advanced cancers. Across the whole study: Of mixed ages from about 23 to 79 and averaging about 60 years, the group was just under 85% male. Overall study findings and caveats: At 0.1 to 3.0 mg/kg and by week 6, CD4+ and CD8+ T cells in the blood had expanded clonally.

V dropped 5 bases and J dropped 2 bases, with 7 bases sitting between them. Germline values: CDR1 SGHNT, CDR2 YENEEA. The CDR3 runs 13 residues. Profiled with immunoSEQ multiplex PCR; TCRdb holds only in-frame clones, not every one. This sample has roughly 90,000 clones, with roughly 89% found just once. The chain combines TRBV11-3 with TRBJ1-3; D might be TRBD1 (5 bases). The origin of this receptor is an adult with an advanced solid tumor such as melanoma, head and neck, liver or kidney cancer. The sample in question was CD4+ or CD8+ T cells sorted from blood, obtained in a trial of the OX40 agonist ivuxolimab. CDR3 residues: CASSAGTGNTIYF. The CDR3 nucleotides read TGTGCCAGCAGCGCAGGGACTGGAAACACCATATATTTT.